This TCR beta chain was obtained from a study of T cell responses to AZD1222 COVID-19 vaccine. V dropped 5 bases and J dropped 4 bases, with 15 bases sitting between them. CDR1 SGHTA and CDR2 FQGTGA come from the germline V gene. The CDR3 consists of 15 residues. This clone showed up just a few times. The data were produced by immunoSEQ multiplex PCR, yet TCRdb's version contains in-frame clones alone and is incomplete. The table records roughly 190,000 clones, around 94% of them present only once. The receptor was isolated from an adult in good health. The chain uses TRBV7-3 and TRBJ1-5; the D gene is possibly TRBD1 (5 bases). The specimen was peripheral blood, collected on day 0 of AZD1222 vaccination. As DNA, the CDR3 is TGTGCCAGCAGCCCGGGTGGGGGTGTGAATCAGCCCCAGCATTTT. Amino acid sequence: CASSPGGGVNQPQHF.